This T cell receptor beta chain was identified in a study of T cell changes during pregnancy in multiple sclerosis. Trimming removed 7 bases from V and 6 bases from J; junction bases left unmatched: 0. Germline CDR1 and CDR2: SNHLY and FYNNEI. The length of the CDR3 is 10 residues. Profiling relied on immunoSEQ multiplex PCR, and the TCRdb table lists in-frame clones only, not all of them. The sample consists of about 68,000 clones, about nine tenths of them appearing once. The chain couples TRBV2 to TRBJ2-7, with 7 bases fitting TRBD2. The sample here was peripheral blood, taken in the third trimester of pregnancy. The sequence was collected from a female donor with multiple sclerosis, enrolled in a pregnancy study. The CDR3 sequence: CASTGGEQYF. Here the CDR3 DNA reads TGTGCCAGCACGGGAGGCGAGCAGTACTTC.